Listed below are T cell receptor beta chains from one sample, sequenced in a study of T cells after posttransplantation cyclophosphamide. The data were produced by immunoSEQ multiplex PCR, yet TCRdb's version contains in-frame clones alone and is incomplete. The sample includes several thousand clones, about 85% of them seen just once. The sequences come from PBMCs, collected after allogeneic stem cell transplant with posttransplant cyclophosphamide. Receptors were obtained from a female patient between 40 and 50 years old who received an allogeneic stem cell transplant from an unrelated donor, was CMV-positive, and had no GVHD. Some T cells may possibly be graft donor cells. CDR3s include the opening cysteine and the closing phenylalanine or tryptophan. The D gene is left open where the match is weak. Size tells how often a clone was seen (once, few, many) or the class of an expanded clone, and some rows leave it out.

v_call	clone_size	j_call	d_call	cdr3_nt	cdr3_aa
TRBV5-1	-	TRBJ1-2	-	TGCGCCAGCAGCCCGGGGATCTATGGCTACACCTTC	CASSPGIYGYTF
TRBV25-1	-	TRBJ2-5	-	TGTGCCAGCACTCGACACGGAACACAAGAGACCCAGTACTTC	CASTRHGTQETQYF
TRBV7-3	-	TRBJ2-1	TRBD1	TGTGCCAGCAGCTTAAAAGGCGACAGGGAATACAATGAGCAGTTCTTC	CASSLKGDREYNEQFF
TRBV2	-	TRBJ2-1	-	TGTGCCAGCAGGGCTATAGCCAGCTCGTACAATGAGCAGTTCTTC	CASRAIASSYNEQFF
TRBV10-3	-	TRBJ2-5	TRBD1	TGTGCCATCAGAGCCGGGACAGGGAAAGGAGAGACCCAGTACTTC	CAIRAGTGKGETQYF
TRBV27	-	TRBJ2-1	TRBD1	TGTGCCAGCAGTCCCGGACAGGGAACCTACAATGAGCAGTTCTTC	CASSPGQGTYNEQFF
TRBV28	-	TRBJ1-2	-	TGTGCCAGCAGTACTCTACAGGGTTATGGCTACACCTTC	CASSTLQGYGYTF
TRBV6-1	-	TRBJ1-6	-	TGTGCCAGCACTGAATTCAGGGGTTCCTATAATTCACCCCTCCACTTT	CASTEFRGSYNSPLHF
TRBV6-4	few	TRBJ2-3	TRBD2	TGTGCCAGCATTGTGGGGACTAGCGGGGGGCGGGGCACAGATACGCAGTATTTT	CASIVGTSGGRGTDTQYF
TRBV9	-	TRBJ2-1	TRBD1	TGTGCCAGCAGCGTAGTAGGACAGGAATACAATGAGCAGTTCTTC	CASSVVGQEYNEQFF
TRBV28	once	TRBJ2-7	-	TGTGCCAGCAGGGTGACTGTTACCTCCTACGAGCAGTACTTC	CASRVTVTSYEQYF
TRBV28	once	TRBJ2-3	-	TGTGCCAGCAGTCAACCGGCCAGAGGTTCTACGCAGTATTTT	CASSQPARGSTQYF
TRBV15	-	TRBJ2-3	-	TGTGCCACCAGCAGAGATCAGTTTCTAGCGCTAAAAGATACGCAGTATTTT	CATSRDQFLALKDTQYF
TRBV5-4	-	TRBJ1-1	-	TGTGCCAGCAGCTTAAACAGGAACACTGAAGCTTTCTTT	CASSLNRNTEAFF
TRBV12-5	-	TRBJ2-7	TRBD2	TGTGCTAGTGGTTTGGTAACTAGCGGGGGGCCCCCAGAGCAGTACTTC	CASGLVTSGGPPEQYF
TRBV6-5	-	TRBJ1-4	-	TGTGCCAGCTCCAGGGGTAAAGGTGAAAAACTGTTTTTT	CASSRGKGEKLFF
TRBV13	-	TRBJ1-2	-	TGTGCTAGCAGCTTAGGAGACAGGAGCCTTAACTATGGCTACACCTTC	CASSLGDRSLNYGYTF
TRBV14	-	TRBJ1-1	-	TGTGCCAGCAGCCATAATTGGAACACTGAAGCTTTCTTT	CASSHNWNTEAFF
TRBV29-1	-	TRBJ1-1	-	TGCAGCGTTTCCGGGACACCGAACACTGAAGCTTTCTTT	CSVSGTPNTEAFF
TRBV4-1	-	TRBJ2-5	TRBD2	TGCGCCAGCAGCCAGGGGACTAGCGAAGAGACCCAGTACTTC	CASSQGTSEETQYF
TRBV27	once	TRBJ2-6	-	TGTGCCAGCAGACAGTCTGGGGCCAACGTCCTGACTTTC	CASRQSGANVLTF
TRBV11-2	-	TRBJ2-1	-	TGTGCCAGCAGCTTAGGTCCTAGCGTGAATGAGCAGTTCTTC	CASSLGPSVNEQFF
TRBV7-2	-	TRBJ1-2	-	TGTGCCAGCAAAAGGACAGAATATGGCTACACCTTC	CASKRTEYGYTF
TRBV6-6	-	TRBJ2-7	TRBD1	TGTGCCAGCAGAGACAGGGGGCTTCACTACGAGCAGTACTTC	CASRDRGLHYEQYF
TRBV1	-	TRBJ2-6	-	TGCACCAGCAGTCGCATTGGTTGTGCACAAAGTCGGGCCAACGTCCTGACTTTC	CTSSRIGCAQSRANVLTF
TRBV10-3	-	TRBJ1-2	TRBD1	TGTGCCATCAGCGGGACAGGATTCCCCTATGGCTACACCTTC	CAISGTGFPYGYTF
TRBV7-6	once	TRBJ2-5	-	TGTGCCAGCAGCTTAGCAGAGGAGACCCAGTACTTC	CASSLAEETQYF
TRBV27	-	TRBJ2-2	TRBD2	TGTGCCAGCAGTTGGACTAGCGGGGGGCATACCGGGGAGCTGTTTTTT	CASSWTSGGHTGELFF
TRBV11-3	-	TRBJ1-2	-	TGTGCCAGCAGCTTATCAGGAAGCTATGGCTACACCTTC	CASSLSGSYGYTF
TRBV7-3	-	TRBJ1-1	TRBD1	TGTGCCAGCAGCTTTTCCCCGGGACAGGGCCAAGCTTTCTTT	CASSFSPGQGQAFF
TRBV7-2	-	TRBJ1-1	-	TGTGCCAGCAGCTACCAACAGGGGAACACTGAAGCTTTCTTT	CASSYQQGNTEAFF
TRBV5-1	-	TRBJ1-6	TRBD1	TGCGCCAGCAGCGTAGGGACAGGGAATTCACCCCTCCACTTT	CASSVGTGNSPLHF
TRBV5-1	few	TRBJ1-1	-	TGCGCCAGCAGCTTGTCCGGGACACCTAACACTGAAGCTTTCTTT	CASSLSGTPNTEAFF
TRBV19	once	TRBJ2-5	-	TGTGCCAGTAGGGTGGAGGGGCGGCAAGAGACCCAGTACTTC	CASRVEGRQETQYF
TRBV5-1	-	TRBJ2-3	TRBD2	TGCGCCAGCAGCTCTGGTGGGCTAGCGGGGGGATTGTCAGATACGCAGTATTTT	CASSSGGLAGGLSDTQYF
TRBV9	once	TRBJ2-2	TRBD1	TGTGCCAGCAGCCCCTGGACAGGGGAGAACACCGGGGAGCTGTTTTTT	CASSPWTGENTGELFF
TRBV6-1	few	TRBJ1-2	TRBD1	TGTGCCAGCAGTGAAGCCCGTCCGGGACAGAGCAACTATGGCTACACCTTC	CASSEARPGQSNYGYTF
TRBV19	few	TRBJ1-1	-	TGTGCCAGTAGAAGTGGAGGGGCAATAGCTTTCTTT	CASRSGGAIAFF